Detailed here is one T cell receptor (beta chain). Its target is unknown. Whether given at about 4 or about 12 weeks, second doses were pooled. This sample is drawn from a study of T cell responses to AZD1222 COVID-19 vaccine. CDR1 SNHLY and CDR2 FYNNEI come from the germline V gene. V was clipped by 3 bases and J by 0 bases, with 12 bases between them. The CDR3 is 16 residues long. Study results and caveats: Across the whole spike, CD4 TCRs peaked at regions 160-218 and 743-854. Repertoire sampling occurred only after the peak T cell response.

The assay was immunoSEQ multiplex PCR, and TCRdb's table has in-frame clones only and misses some. The sample has fewer than 150,000 clones; 80% to 95% are singletons. The receptor's source is an adult who received the AZD1222 COVID-19 vaccine. The V and J genes are TRBV2 and TRBJ1-3; D is unresolved. The sample consisted of peripheral blood, taken 28 days after the second AZD1222 dose. The CDR3 DNA follows: TGTGCCAGCAGTGATTTCGACGGAGACTCTGGAAACACCATATATTTT. Translation: CASSDFDGDSGNTIYF.